These 2 T cell receptor beta chains were all obtained from the same sample, sequenced in a study of CD8 T cells in Susac syndrome. RNA totalling about 0.5 to 1 ug underwent reverse transcription with random hexamers. TCRdb re-called the immunoSEQ multiplex PCR reads through MiXCR, storing one row per CDR3 protein. The top ten hold roughly 0.1% of the sample, which has about 210,000 distinct CDR3 sequences, roughly 96% seen once. The sample was CD4+ T cells from PBMCs. Every receptor here comes from a human donor with multiple sclerosis.

This chain joins TRBV27 and TRBJ2-3; possible D gene TRBD2, 6 bases. This CDR3 has 15 amino acids. Looked up from germline, CDR1 is MNHEY and CDR2 is SMNVEV (reference sequence). V lost 9 bases and J lost 1, with 17 bases in between. CDR3 residues: CASFRSGWGTDTQYF. DNA of the CDR3: TGTGCCAGTTTCAGGAGCGGGTGGGGCACAGATACGCAGTATTTT.

The V call is TRBV12-3 or TRBV12-4, the J call TRBJ2-1; a possible D gene is TRBD2 (5 bases). Trimming removed 3 bases from V and 2 bases from J, with 8 bases in between. The CDR3 contains 14 residues. CDR3 region: CASSLGDPYNEQFF. The DNA of the CDR3 is TGTGCCAGCAGTTTGGGAGACCCCTACAATGAGCAGTTCTTC.